This TCR beta chain was obtained from a study of blood T cell repertoires in COVID-19. Whole-study context: Samples came from the United States, Italy and Spain, spanning acute and convalescent COVID-19. T cells, B-cell-depleted T cells, or PBMCs supplied cDNA or gDNA.

Original processing methods: The assay estimated nucleated cells by amplifying reference gene primers. The data were produced by immunoSEQ multiplex PCR, yet TCRdb's version contains in-frame clones alone and is incomplete. From that table come the V and J calls and clone size; the DNA was used to work out D and trimming. The table shows about 200,000 clones, with roughly nine tenths occurring only once. The CDR3 runs to 14 residues. Germline V lookup: CDR1 SQVTM, CDR2 ANQGSEA. V was clipped by 4 bases and J by 4 bases, with 16 bases between them. On this clone: In the same sample, other DNA sequences code for this CDR3.

The receptor comes from a woman aged 70-85 years with acute or convalescent COVID-19. The V and J genes are TRBV29-1 and TRBJ1-1, with D tentatively TRBD1 (6 bases). The sequencing input was peripheral blood. In DNA form, the CDR3 reads TGCAGCGTTGGGGGGCAGGGGCAAGGCACTGAAGCTTTCTTT. Translated: CSVGGQGQGTEAFF.